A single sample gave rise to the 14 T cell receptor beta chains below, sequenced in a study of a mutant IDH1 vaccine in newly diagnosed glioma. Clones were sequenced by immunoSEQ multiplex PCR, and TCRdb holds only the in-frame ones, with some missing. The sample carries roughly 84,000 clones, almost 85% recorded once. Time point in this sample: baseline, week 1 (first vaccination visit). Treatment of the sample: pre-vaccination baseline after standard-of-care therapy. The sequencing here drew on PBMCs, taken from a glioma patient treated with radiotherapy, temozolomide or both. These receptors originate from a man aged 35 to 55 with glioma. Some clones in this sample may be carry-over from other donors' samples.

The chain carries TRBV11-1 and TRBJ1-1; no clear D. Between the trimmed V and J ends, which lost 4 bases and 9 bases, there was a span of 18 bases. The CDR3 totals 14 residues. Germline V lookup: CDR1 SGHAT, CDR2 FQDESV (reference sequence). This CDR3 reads CASSSRTDMEQAFF. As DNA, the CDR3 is TGTGCCAGCAGCTCCCGGACTGATATGGAGCAAGCTTTCTTT. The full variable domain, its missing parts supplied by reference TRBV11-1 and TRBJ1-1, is EAEVAQSPRYKITEKSQAVAFWCDPISGHATLYWYRQILGQGPELLVQFQDESVVDDSQLPKDRFSAERLKGVDSTLKIQPAELGDSAMYLCASSSRTDMEQAFFGQGTRLTVV.

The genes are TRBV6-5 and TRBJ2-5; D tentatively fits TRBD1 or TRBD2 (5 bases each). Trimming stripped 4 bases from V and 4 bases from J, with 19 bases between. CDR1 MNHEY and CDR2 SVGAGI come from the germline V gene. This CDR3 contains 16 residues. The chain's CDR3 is CASSFATGRAGETQYF. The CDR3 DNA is TGTGCCAGCAGTTTCGCTACGGGACGGGCAGGAGAGACCCAGTACTTC.

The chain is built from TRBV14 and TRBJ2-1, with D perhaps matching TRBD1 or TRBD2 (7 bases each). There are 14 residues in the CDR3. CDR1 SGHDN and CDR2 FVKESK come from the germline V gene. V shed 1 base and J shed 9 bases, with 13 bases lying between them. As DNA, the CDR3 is TGTGCCAGCAGCCAAGGGCAGGGGGGGAGTGAGCAGTTCTTC. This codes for CASSQGQGGSEQFF. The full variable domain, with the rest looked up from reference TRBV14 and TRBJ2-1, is EAGVTQFPSHSVIEKGQTVTLRCDPISGHDNLYWYRRVMGKEIKFLLHFVKESKQDESGMPNNRFLAERTGGTYSTLKVQPAELEDSGVYFCASSQGQGGSEQFFGPGTRLTVL.

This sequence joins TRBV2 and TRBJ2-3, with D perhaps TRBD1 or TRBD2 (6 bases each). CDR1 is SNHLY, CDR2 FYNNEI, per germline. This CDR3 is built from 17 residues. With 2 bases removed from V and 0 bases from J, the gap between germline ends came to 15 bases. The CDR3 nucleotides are TGTGCCAGCAGTGAAAATGGAGGGGGAGGTAGCACAGATACGCAGTATTTT. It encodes CASSENGGGGSTDTQYF.

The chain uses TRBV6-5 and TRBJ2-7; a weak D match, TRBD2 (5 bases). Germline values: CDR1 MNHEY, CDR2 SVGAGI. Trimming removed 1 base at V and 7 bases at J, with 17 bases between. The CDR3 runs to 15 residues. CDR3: CASSYFGGPNWEQYF. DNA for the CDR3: TGTGCCAGCAGTTACTTCGGCGGGCCAAACTGGGAGCAGTACTTC.

The CDR3 region is CASSVNPGTGNSPLHF. CDR3 nucleotides: TGTGCCAGCAGCGTAAATCCCGGGACAGGGAATTCACCCCTCCACTTT. The chain joins TRBV9 to TRBJ1-6; 9 bases match TRBD1. CDR3 length equals 16 residues. Germline trimming cut 1 base from V and 7 bases from J; bases unmatched to any gene: 6. Germline CDR1 is SGDLS and CDR2 is YYNGEE. The full variable domain, with the rest looked up from reference TRBV9 and TRBJ1-6, is DSGVTQTPKHLITATGQRVTLRCSPRSGDLSVYWYQQSLDQGLQFLIQYYNGEERAKGNILERFSAQQFPDLHSELNLSSLELGDSALYFCASSVNPGTGNSPLHFGNGTRLTVT.

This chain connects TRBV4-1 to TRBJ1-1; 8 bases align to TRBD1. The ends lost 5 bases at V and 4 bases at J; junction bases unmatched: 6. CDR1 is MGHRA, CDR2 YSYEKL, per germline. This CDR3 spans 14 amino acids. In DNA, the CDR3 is TGCGCCAGCAGCTTCCCAGGGGGCGGCACTGAAGCTTTCTTT. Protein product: CASSFPGGGTEAFF.

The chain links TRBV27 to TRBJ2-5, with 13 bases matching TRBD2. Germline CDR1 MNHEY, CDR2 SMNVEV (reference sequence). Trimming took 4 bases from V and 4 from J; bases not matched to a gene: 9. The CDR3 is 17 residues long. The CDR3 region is CASSSPLAGGPGETQYF. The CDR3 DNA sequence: TGTGCCAGCAGTTCCCCACTAGCGGGGGGGCCGGGAGAGACCCAGTACTTC.

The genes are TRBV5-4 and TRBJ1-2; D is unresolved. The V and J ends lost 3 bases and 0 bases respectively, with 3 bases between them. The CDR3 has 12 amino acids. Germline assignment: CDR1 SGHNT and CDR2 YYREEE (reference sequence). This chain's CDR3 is CASSSSNYGYTF. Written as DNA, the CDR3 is TGTGCCAGCAGCTCATCTAACTATGGCTACACCTTC.

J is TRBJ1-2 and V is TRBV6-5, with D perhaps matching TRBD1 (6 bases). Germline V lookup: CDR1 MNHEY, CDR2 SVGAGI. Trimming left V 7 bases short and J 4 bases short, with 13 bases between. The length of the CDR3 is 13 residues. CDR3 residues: CASIATGTYGYTF. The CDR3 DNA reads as TGTGCCAGCATAGCAACAGGGACCTATGGCTACACCTTC.

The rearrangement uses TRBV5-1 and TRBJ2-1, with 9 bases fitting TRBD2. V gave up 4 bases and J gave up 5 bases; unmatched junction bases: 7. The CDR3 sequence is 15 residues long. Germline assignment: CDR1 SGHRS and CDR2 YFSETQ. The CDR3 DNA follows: TGCGCCAGCAGCGGCTTAGCGGGGGCGAACAATGAGCAGTTCTTC. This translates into CASSGLAGANNEQFF.

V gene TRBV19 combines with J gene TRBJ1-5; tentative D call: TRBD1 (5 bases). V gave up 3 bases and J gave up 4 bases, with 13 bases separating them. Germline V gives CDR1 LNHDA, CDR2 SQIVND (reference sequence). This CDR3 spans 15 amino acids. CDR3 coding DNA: TGTGCCAGTAGTATGTATAGGGGTCGAAATCAGCCCCAGCATTTT. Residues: CASSMYRGRNQPQHF. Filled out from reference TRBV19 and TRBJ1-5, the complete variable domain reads DGGITQSPKYLFRKEGQNVTLSCEQNLNHDAMYWYRQDPGQGLRLIYYSQIVNDFQKGDIAEGYSVSREKKESFPLTVTSAQKNPTAFYLCASSMYRGRNQPQHFGDGTRLSIL.

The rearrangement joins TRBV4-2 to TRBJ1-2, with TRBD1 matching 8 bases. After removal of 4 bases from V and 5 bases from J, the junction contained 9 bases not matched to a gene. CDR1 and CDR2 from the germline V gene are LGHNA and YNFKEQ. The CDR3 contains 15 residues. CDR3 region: CASSPEGQGVYGYTF. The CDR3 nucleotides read TGTGCCAGCAGCCCCGAAGGACAGGGTGTTTATGGCTACACCTTC.

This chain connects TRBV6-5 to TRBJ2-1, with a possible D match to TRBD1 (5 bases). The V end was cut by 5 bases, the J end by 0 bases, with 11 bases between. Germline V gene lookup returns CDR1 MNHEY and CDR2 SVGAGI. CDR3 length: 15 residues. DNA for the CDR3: TGTGCCAGCAGTATAACGACAGCCTCCTACAATGAGCAGTTCTTC. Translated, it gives CASSITTASYNEQFF.